This TCR beta chain was retrieved from a study of blood T cell repertoires in COVID-19. Germline V gives CDR1 KGHSH, CDR2 LQKENI. The CDR3 runs 15 residues. Germline trimming cut 6 bases from V and 5 bases from J; bases unmatched to any gene: 8. Sequenced by immunoSEQ multiplex PCR; TCRdb stores in-frame clones only, minus some. The table includes approximately 250,000 clones, approximately 90% detected once. This clonotype was obtained from a young woman who had recovered from COVID-19. The chain recombines TRBV18 with TRBJ1-1, with 11 bases aligning to TRBD1. Input material: PBMCs or T cells enriched from blood (not recorded which). The CDR3 nucleotides are TGTGCCAGCTCGGGGGACAGGGGGGTGAGGACTGAAGCTTTCTTT. Translating gives CASSGDRGVRTEAFF.